The 25 T cell receptor beta chains below were found in one sample sequenced in a study of CD8+ T cells in alopecia areata. RNA extraction and reverse transcription yielded cDNA as sequencing template. The protocol was immunoSEQ multiplex PCR, while the TCRdb copy is restricted to in-frame clones and leaves out a portion. The profile shows 100,000 to 150,000 clones, 58% of them singletons. Regarding treatment: oral pan-JAK inhibitor, 5-10 mg twice daily. The sequencing used CD8+ T cells sorted from blood, collected at week 4, from a patient treated with tofacitinib. Source of these receptors: a human donor with alopecia areata.

The chain joins TRBV19 to TRBJ2-5, with 7 nucleotides matching TRBD1. Trimming removed 6 bases from V and 4 bases from J; junction bases left unmatched: 11. Germline CDR1 is LNHDA and CDR2 is SQIVND (reference sequence). This CDR3 contains 15 residues. DNA for the CDR3: TGTGCCAGTAGCTATCTCGGGACAGCCCTAGAGACCCAGTACTTC. Translation: CASSYLGTALETQYF.

There are a few counts of this clone. The chain joins TRBV5-6 to TRBJ2-1; D unclear. CDR3 length: 12 residues. Germline CDR1 and CDR2: SGHDT and YYEEEE. Trimming stripped 3 bases from V and 5 bases from J, with 6 bases between. For the CDR3, the DNA is TGTGCCAGCAGCTCGTGGGACAATGAGCAGTTCTTC. Protein product: CASSSWDNEQFF. Full variable domain (missing parts from reference TRBV5-6 and TRBJ2-1): DAGVTQSPTHLIKTRGQQVTLRCSPKSGHDTVSWYQQALGQGPQFIFQYYEEEERQRGNFPDRFSGHQFPNYSSELNVNALLLGDSALYLCASSSWDNEQFFGPGTRLTVL.

This sequence joins TRBV11-2 and TRBJ2-5; D not resolved. This CDR3 has 16 amino acids. CDR1 and CDR2 from the germline V gene are SGHAT and FQNNGV. With 2 bases removed from V and 1 base from J, the gap between germline ends came to 14 bases. CDR3 sequence: CASSLTAGPSQETQYF. The CDR3 DNA follows: TGTGCCAGCAGCTTAACGGCCGGACCGTCCCAAGAGACCCAGTACTTC.

The V and J genes are TRBV2 and TRBJ2-1; D is perhaps TRBD2 (5 bases). The V gene lost 8 bases and the J gene lost 7 bases, with 9 bases spanning the gap. The CDR3 is made up of 11 amino acids. CDR1 is SNHLY and CDR2 is FYNNEI in the germline V gene. CDR3 sequence reads: CASYRENEQFF. In DNA, the CDR3 is TGTGCCAGCTACCGGGAAAATGAGCAGTTCTTC.

V is TRBV29-1 and J is TRBJ1-2; TRBD1 matches at 12 bases. The length of the CDR3 is 14 residues. V lost 5 bases to trimming and J lost 3 bases; unmatched junction nucleotides: 4. Germline V CDR1 and CDR2: SQVTM, ANQGSEA. The CDR3 nucleotides read TGCAGCGTTAGGGACAGGGGGCTGGACTATGGCTACACCTTC. This translates into CSVRDRGLDYGYTF.

The J gene is TRBJ2-7, the V gene TRBV29-1; D is undetermined. This CDR3 is 12 amino acids long. The V end was cut by 6 bases, the J end by 6 bases, with 15 bases between. Germline V gene sequence: CDR1 SQVTM, CDR2 ANQGSEA. The CDR3 DNA reads TGCAGCGTCGAGGAAGGGTCGCGCGAGCAGTACTTC. It yields the protein CSVEEGSREQYF.

The rearrangement uses TRBV7-9 and TRBJ2-4, with 7 bases identical to TRBD1. This CDR3 spans 14 amino acids. Germline loops: CDR1 SEHNR, CDR2 FQNEAQ (reference sequence). J lost 8 bases, V lost 5 bases, and 9 bases had no gene match. Written as DNA, the CDR3 is TGTGCCAGCAGCCCGTCGCATGACAGGGACATTCAGTACTTC. It yields the protein CASSPSHDRDIQYF.

This clone was detected a few times. J is TRBJ2-1 and V is TRBV29-1; TRBD1 aligns across 7 bases. V trimming: 5 bases; J trimming: 6 bases; junction bases outside the gene matches: 7. The CDR3 totals 13 residues. Germline loops: CDR1 SQVTM, CDR2 ANQGSEA. The CDR3 here is CSVPTGEINEQFF. CDR3 nucleotides: TGCAGCGTTCCCACAGGGGAAATCAATGAGCAGTTCTTC.

This clone has only a few counts. The gene calls are TRBV29-1 and TRBJ2-7; a weak D match, TRBD1 (6 bases). CDR3 length: 15 amino acids. Germline V CDR1 and CDR2: SQVTM, ANQGSEA. V lost 0 bases and J 1 base, leaving 13 bases between the germline ends. The CDR3 nucleotides are TGCAGCGTTGAAGATCAGTACAGGGAGTCCTACGAGCAGTACTTC. As protein: CSVEDQYRESYEQYF.

The chain combines TRBV2 with TRBJ1-1; 9 nucleotides agree with TRBD1. This CDR3 has 14 residues. CDR1 and CDR2 (germline): SNHLY, FYNNEI. Losses at the gene ends were 4 bases for V and 6 bases for J; bases not matched to a gene: 6. This CDR3 is CASSAWTGVPEAFF. CDR3 sequence (DNA): TGTGCCAGCAGTGCTTGGACAGGGGTTCCTGAAGCTTTCTTT.

The chain links TRBV29-1 to TRBJ1-4, with D possibly TRBD1 on 5 matching bases. V dropped 4 bases and J dropped 6 bases, with 9 bases sitting between them. Per the germline V gene, CDR1 is SQVTM and CDR2 is ANQGSEA. The CDR3 extends over 12 amino acids. The CDR3 nucleotides read TGCAGCGTTGGCAGGGAGGATGAAAAACTGTTTTTT. This encodes CSVGREDEKLFF.

The chain carries TRBV29-1 and TRBJ2-7, with 9 bases matching TRBD2. The CDR3 loop spans 13 amino acids. The germline V gene has CDR1 SQVTM and CDR2 ANQGSEA. With V trimmed by 5 bases and J by 3 bases, 5 bases remained unmatched. The CDR3 DNA follows: TGCAGCGTTCGGGGACTAGCAAGCTACGAGCAGTACTTC. Amino acids: CSVRGLASYEQYF.

The V and J genes are TRBV4-1 and TRBJ2-7, with D uncertain. Trimming took 0 bases from V and 2 from J, leaving 5 bases between them. The CDR3 contains 13 residues. Germline values: CDR1 MGHRA, CDR2 YSYEKL. The CDR3 bases are TGCGCCAGCAGCCAAGACTTACCCTACGAGCAGTACTTC. Translating gives CASSQDLPYEQYF.

The V call is TRBV2, the J call TRBJ1-2; possible D gene TRBD1, 5 bases. V lost 7 bases, J lost 8 bases, and 14 bases lay in between. Germline V gene sequence: CDR1 SNHLY, CDR2 FYNNEI. The CDR3 is 12 residues long. The CDR3 nucleotides are TGTGCCAGCACGGCAGGGCAATGGGGCTACACCTTC. Translation gives CASTAGQWGYTF.

The chain employs TRBV30 and TRBJ2-7; 8 bases are shared with TRBD1. The CDR3 covers 12 residues. V was clipped by 3 bases and J by 5 bases; unmatched bases: 3. In germline, CDR1 is GTSNPN, CDR2 SVGIG (reference sequence). Here the CDR3 reads CAWRDRANEQYF. The DNA for the CDR3 is TGTGCCTGGAGGGACAGGGCTAACGAGCAGTACTTC.

The rearrangement uses TRBV29-1 and TRBJ1-2; no reliable D call. The CDR3 runs to 15 residues. V lost 4 bases to trimming and J lost 2 bases, with 17 bases between them. The germline CDR1 and CDR2 sequences are SQVTM and ANQGSEA. The CDR3 region is CSVGLRGVGNYGYTF. The CDR3 DNA sequence: TGCAGCGTTGGTCTCAGAGGTGTAGGAAACTATGGCTACACCTTC.

V usage is TRBV30 and J usage is TRBJ1-1; tentative D call: TRBD1 (6 bases). The CDR3 loop spans 11 amino acids. Germline CDR1 and CDR2: GTSNPN and SVGIG (reference sequence). With 8 bases removed from V and 3 bases from J, the gap between germline ends came to 10 bases. The CDR3: CAGYRDTEAFF. The CDR3 nucleotides read TGTGCCGGTTACAGGGACACTGAAGCTTTCTTT.

The CDR3, as DNA: TGTGCCTGGAGCTACGGGACAGGATACAATGAGCAGTTCTTC. The encoded protein is CAWSYGTGYNEQFF. The V and J genes are TRBV30 and TRBJ2-1; 8 bases align to TRBD1. This CDR3 is 14 amino acids long. Germline loops: CDR1 GTSNPN, CDR2 SVGIG (reference sequence). V was pared by 3 bases and J by 4 bases, with 5 bases of the junction left unmatched.

Only one count was recorded for this clone. This sample also contains other DNA sequences that code for the same CDR3. The rearrangement joins TRBV27 to TRBJ2-7, with 10 bases lining up with TRBD1. The V gene end was trimmed by 6 bases and the J gene end by 3 bases; junction bases not matched to a gene: 5. CDR3 size: 14 residues. Germline V gene data show CDR1 as MNHEY and CDR2 as SMNVEV (reference sequence). CDR3 DNA sequence: TGTGCCAGCAGACCGGGACAGGGGATCTACGAGCAGTACTTC. Residues: CASRPGQGIYEQYF.

J is TRBJ2-7 and V is TRBV2; TRBD1 aligns across 9 bases. Losses at the gene ends were 6 bases for V and 3 bases for J; bases not matched to a gene: 9. This CDR3 comprises 15 residues. Germline V gene lookup returns CDR1 SNHLY and CDR2 FYNNEI. CDR3 region: CASRQPGQGDYEQYF. CDR3 DNA: TGTGCCAGCAGGCAGCCGGGACAGGGCGACTACGAGCAGTACTTC.

V usage is TRBV30 and J usage is TRBJ2-7; possibly TRBD1 or TRBD2 for D (5 bases each). This CDR3 is built from 13 residues. With 5 bases removed from V and 3 bases from J, the gap between germline ends came to 14 bases. The germline V gene has CDR1 GTSNPN and CDR2 SVGIG (reference sequence). The CDR3 sequence: CAWADSGFYEQYF. The CDR3 nucleotides are TGTGCCTGGGCTGACAGCGGATTCTACGAGCAGTACTTC.

V is TRBV15 and J is TRBJ2-3; D unresolved. The germline V gene encodes CDR1 LNHNV and CDR2 YYDKDF (reference sequence). The CDR3 loop spans 13 amino acids. Deletions cut 0 bases from V and 4 bases from J, with 5 bases between. The DNA of the CDR3 is TGTGCCACCAGCAGAGATAGCCCAGATACGCAGTATTTT. It encodes CATSRDSPDTQYF. The entire variable domain, with the rest obtained from reference TRBV15 and TRBJ2-3, is as follows: DAMVIQNPRYQVTQFGKPVTLSCSQTLNHNVMYWYQQKSSQAPKLLFHYYDKDFNNEADTPDNFQSRRPNTSFCFLDIRSPGLGDTAMYLCATSRDSPDTQYFGPGTRLTVL.

This chain connects TRBV30 to TRBJ1-4; 7 bases match TRBD1. Losses at the gene ends were 5 bases for V and 7 bases for J; bases not matched to a gene: 7. This CDR3 is built from 13 residues. The germline V gene encodes CDR1 GTSNPN and CDR2 SVGIG (reference sequence). The CDR3 loop reads CAWAGTASEKLFF. The CDR3 nucleotides are TGTGCCTGGGCAGGGACAGCAAGTGAAAAACTGTTTTTT.

This sequence joins TRBV13 and TRBJ2-5; 11 nucleotides line up with TRBD2. J was trimmed by 5 bases and V by 0 bases; bases with no gene match: 2. CDR1 and CDR2 from the germline V gene are PRHDT and FYEKMQ (reference sequence). This CDR3 has 15 residues. CDR3 sequence: CASSLGTSGAETQYF. Written as DNA, the CDR3 is TGTGCCAGCAGCTTAGGGACTAGCGGGGCGGAGACCCAGTACTTC.

The V gene is TRBV11-2, the J gene TRBJ2-3, with 10 bases identical to TRBD1. V shed 4 bases, J shed 5 bases, and the junction held 12 bases outside the gene matches. This CDR3 spans 17 amino acids. Germline CDR1 and CDR2: SGHAT and FQNNGV. In DNA form, the CDR3 reads TGTGCCAGCAGCTCGACAGACAGGGGGCTACTGAAAGATACGCAGTATTTT. Translated, it gives CASSSTDRGLLKDTQYF.